The source of this TCR beta chain is a study of T-cell reconstitution after alpha-beta-depleted transplantation in children. Unique molecular identifiers were incorporated during preparation of the TCRbeta library. MiXCR, applied by TCRdb to the PCR reads, yields one record per CDR3 protein. The sample includes over 300,000 distinct CDR3 sequences, 10% seen only once; the top ten take 2% to 3%. CDR3 length: 15 residues. Trimming cost V 3 bases and J 6 bases; bases outside gene matches: 6. Germline V gene sequence: CDR1 SGDLS, CDR2 YYNGEE. The sequences come from PBMCs from the stem cell graft donor, collected from the stem cell graft. This chain uses TRBV9 with TRBJ1-5; 10 nucleotides align to TRBD1. The receptor was derived from a human donor who donated a stem cell graft to a child with acute lymphoblastic leukemia. DNA for the CDR3: TGTGCCAGCAGCGGTGGGACAGGGGATTTTCAGCCCCAGCATTTT. It is translated as CASSGGTGDFQPQHF.